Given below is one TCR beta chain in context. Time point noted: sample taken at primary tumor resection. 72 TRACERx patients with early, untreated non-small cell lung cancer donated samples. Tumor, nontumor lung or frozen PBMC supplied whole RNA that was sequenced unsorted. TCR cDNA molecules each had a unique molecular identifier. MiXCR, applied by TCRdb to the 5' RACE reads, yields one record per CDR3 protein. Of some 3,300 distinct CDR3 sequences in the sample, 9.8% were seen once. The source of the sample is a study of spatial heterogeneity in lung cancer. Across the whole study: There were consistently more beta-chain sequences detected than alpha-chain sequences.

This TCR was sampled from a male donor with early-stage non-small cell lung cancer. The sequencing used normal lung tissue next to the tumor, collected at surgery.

CDR3 DNA sequence: TGTGCCAGCAGCCCTAGCGGGGCCCCCTACGAGCAGTACTTC. Amino acid sequence: CASSPSGAPYEQYF. The chain couples TRBV9 to TRBJ2-7, with 9 bases lining up with TRBD2. J gave up 2 bases and V 4 bases, and 4 bases lay outside the gene matches. The CDR3 sequence is 14 residues long. Per germline, CDR1 SGDLS and CDR2 YYNGEE.